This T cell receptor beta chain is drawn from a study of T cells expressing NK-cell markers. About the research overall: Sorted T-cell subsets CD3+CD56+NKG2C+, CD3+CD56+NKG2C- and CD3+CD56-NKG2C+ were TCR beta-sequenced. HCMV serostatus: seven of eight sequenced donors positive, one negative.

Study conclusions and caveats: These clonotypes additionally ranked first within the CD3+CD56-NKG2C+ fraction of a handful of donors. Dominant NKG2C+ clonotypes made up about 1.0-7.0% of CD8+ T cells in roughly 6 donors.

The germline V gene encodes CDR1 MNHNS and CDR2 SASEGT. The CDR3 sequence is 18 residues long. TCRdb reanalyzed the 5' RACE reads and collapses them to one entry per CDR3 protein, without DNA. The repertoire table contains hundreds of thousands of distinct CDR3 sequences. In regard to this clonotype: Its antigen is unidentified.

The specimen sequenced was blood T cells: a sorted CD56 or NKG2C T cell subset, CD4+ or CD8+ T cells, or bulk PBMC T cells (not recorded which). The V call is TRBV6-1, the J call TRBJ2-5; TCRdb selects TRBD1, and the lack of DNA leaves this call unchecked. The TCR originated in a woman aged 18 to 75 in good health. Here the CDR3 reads CASSEARISGGVRETQYF.